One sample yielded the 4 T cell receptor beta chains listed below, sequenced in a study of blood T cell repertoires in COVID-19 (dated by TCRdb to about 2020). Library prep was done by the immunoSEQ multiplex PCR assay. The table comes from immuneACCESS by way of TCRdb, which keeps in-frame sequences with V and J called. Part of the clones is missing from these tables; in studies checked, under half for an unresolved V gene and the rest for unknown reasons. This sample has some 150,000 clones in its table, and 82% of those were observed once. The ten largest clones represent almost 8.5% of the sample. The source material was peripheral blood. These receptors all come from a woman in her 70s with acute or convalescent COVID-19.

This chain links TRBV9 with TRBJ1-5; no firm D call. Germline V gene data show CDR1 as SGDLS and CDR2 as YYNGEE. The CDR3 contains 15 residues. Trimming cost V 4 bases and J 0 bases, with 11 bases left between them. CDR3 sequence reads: CASSPSSFSNQPQHF. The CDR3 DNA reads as TGTGCCAGCAGCCCCTCCTCGTTTAGCAATCAGCCCCAGCATTTT.

The CDR3, as DNA: TGTGCCAGCAGCCACTTTCCAGAAAACACTGAAGCTTTCTTT. Translation gives CASSHFPENTEAFF. The chain recombines TRBV4-2 with TRBJ1-1; unclear D gene. The germline V and J ends were trimmed by 3 bases and 2 bases, with 10 bases remaining between them. The CDR3 covers 14 residues. Germline CDR1 is LGHNA and CDR2 is YNFKEQ.

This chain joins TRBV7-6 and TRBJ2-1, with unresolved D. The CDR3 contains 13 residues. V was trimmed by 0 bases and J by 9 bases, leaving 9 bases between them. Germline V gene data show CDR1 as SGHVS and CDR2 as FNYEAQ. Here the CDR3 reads CASSLAQWAEQFF. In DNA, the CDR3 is TGTGCCAGCAGCTTAGCACAATGGGCTGAGCAGTTCTTC.

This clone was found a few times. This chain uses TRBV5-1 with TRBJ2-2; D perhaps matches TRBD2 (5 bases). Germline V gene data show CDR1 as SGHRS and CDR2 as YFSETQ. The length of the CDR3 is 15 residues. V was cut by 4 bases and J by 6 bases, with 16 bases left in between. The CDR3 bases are TGCGCCAGCAGCCCCAGGACTGAGAAGGCCGGGGAGCTGTTTTTT. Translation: CASSPRTEKAGELFF.